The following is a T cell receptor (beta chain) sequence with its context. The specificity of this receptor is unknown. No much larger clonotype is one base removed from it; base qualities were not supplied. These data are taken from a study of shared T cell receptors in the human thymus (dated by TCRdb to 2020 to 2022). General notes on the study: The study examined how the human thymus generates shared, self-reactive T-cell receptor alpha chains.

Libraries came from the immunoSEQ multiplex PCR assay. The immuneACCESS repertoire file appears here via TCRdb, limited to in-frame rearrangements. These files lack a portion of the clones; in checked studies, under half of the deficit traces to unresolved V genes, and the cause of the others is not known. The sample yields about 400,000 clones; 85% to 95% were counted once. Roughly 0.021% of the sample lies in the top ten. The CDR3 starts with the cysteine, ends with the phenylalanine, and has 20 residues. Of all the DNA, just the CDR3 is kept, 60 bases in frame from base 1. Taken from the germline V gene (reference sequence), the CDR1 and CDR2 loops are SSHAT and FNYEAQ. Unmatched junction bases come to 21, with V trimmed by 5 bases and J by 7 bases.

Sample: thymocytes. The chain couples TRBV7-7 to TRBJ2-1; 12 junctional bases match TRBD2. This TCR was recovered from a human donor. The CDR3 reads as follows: CASSRVGVYPASGRENEQFF. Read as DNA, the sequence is TGTGCCAGCAGCCGGGTGGGGGTGTACCCGGCTAGCGGGAGGGAGAATGAGCAGTTCTTC.